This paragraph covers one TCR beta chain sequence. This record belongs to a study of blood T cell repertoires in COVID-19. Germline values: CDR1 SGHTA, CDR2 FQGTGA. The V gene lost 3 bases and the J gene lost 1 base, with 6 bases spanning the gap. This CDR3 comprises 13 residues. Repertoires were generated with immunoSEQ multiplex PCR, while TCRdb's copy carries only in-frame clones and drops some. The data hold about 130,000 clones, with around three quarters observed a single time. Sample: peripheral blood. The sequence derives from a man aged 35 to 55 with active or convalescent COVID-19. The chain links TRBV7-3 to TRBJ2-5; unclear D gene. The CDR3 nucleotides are TGTGCCAGCAGCTTGAGATTCCAAGAGACCCAGTACTTC. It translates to CASSLRFQETQYF.